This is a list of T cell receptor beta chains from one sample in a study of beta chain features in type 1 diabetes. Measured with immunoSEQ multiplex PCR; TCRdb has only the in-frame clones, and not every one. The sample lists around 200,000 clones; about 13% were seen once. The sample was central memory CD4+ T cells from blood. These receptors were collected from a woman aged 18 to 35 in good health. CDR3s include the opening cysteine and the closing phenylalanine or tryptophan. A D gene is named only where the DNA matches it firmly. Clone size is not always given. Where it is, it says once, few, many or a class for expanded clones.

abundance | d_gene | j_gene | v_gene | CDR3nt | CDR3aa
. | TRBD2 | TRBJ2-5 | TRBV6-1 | TGTGCCAGCAGTGAGGCGGGGGTCGGACGACAGGAGACCCAGTACTTC | CASSEAGVGRQETQYF
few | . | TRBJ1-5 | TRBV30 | TGTGCCTGGACTTTGAGAGGCAATCAGCCCCAGCATTTT | CAWTLRGNQPQHF
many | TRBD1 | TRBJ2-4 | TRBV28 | TGTGCCAGCAGCCCAGGGACAGGTGGGAACATTCAGTACTTC | CASSPGTGGNIQYF
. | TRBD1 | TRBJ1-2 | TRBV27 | TGTGCCAGCAGCCAAGGGACAGGGGAGCGTGGCTACACCTTC | CASSQGTGERGYTF
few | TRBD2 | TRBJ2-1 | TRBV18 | TGTGCCAGCTCACCACGAGGACTAGCGACAAATGAGCAGTTCTTC | CASSPRGLATNEQFF
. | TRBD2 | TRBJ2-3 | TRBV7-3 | TGTGCCAGCAGGCCCTCCGGGACTAGCCGTACAGATACGCAGTATTTT | CASRPSGTSRTDTQYF
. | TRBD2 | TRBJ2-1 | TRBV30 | TGTGCCTGCTCCGCGGGACTAGCGGTCTACAATGAGCAGTTCTTC | CACSAGLAVYNEQFF
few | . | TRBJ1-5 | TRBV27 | TGTGCCAGCAGTCCACGGACAGCCACTCAGCCCCAGCATTTT | CASSPRTATQPQHF
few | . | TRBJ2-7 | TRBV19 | TGTGCCAGTGGCCTTTCGGACAAAAGAGGCGAGCAGTACTTC | CASGLSDKRGEQYF
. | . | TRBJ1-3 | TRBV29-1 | TGCAGCGTTGGGGCGACCGCTTCAAACACCATATATTTT | CSVGATASNTIYF
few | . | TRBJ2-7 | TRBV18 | TGTGCCAGCTCGGATGGAGGGTTGCCCTACGAGCAGTACTTC | CASSDGGLPYEQYF
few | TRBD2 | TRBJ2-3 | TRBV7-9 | TGTGCCAGCAGCTTGGCAGCGGGAGGGACAGATACGCAGTATTTT | CASSLAAGGTDTQYF
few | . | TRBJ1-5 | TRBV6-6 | TGTGCCAGCAGTTTACTTGAGGCCTATCAGCCCCAGCATTTT | CASSLLEAYQPQHF
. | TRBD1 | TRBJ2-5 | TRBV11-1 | TGTGCCAGCAGCCCCAACCCTGGACAGGGTCCCAGAGAGACCCAGTACTTC | CASSPNPGQGPRETQYF
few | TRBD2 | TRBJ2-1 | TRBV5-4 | TGTGCCAGCAGCATCCTAGCGGGGGCAGCTGAGGAGCAGTTCTTC | CASSILAGAAEEQFF
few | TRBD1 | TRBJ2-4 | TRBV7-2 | TGTGCCAGCAGCTCACGACAGGGGGGAGACATTCAGTACTTC | CASSSRQGGDIQYF
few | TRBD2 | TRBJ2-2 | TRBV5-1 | TGCGCCAGCAGCCCGGGACTAGCGGGAGCTGGGGGCCCCGGGGAGCTGTTTTTT | CASSPGLAGAGGPGELFF
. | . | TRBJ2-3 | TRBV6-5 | TGTGCCACTGAGCTTCCTAGCACAGATACGCAGTATTTT | CATELPSTDTQYF
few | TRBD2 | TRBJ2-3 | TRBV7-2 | TGTGCCAGCAGCCAGACAGGCGGGAGGGTTAGGACAGATACGCAGTATTTT | CASSQTGGRVRTDTQYF
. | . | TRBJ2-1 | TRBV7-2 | TGTGCCAGCAGCTTGAATCCAGGACAGTATAACAATGAGCAGTTCTTC | CASSLNPGQYNNEQFF
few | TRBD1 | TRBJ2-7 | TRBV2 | TGTGCCAGGGCAGGGGGCTCTAACGGGCAGTACTTC | CARAGGSNGQYF
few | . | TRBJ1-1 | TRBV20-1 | TGCAGTGCGGCCCGGAGCTATGAAGCTTTCTTT | CSAARSYEAFF
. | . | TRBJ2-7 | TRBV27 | TGTGCCAGCAGTTTCCCAACTCGCGAGCAGTACTTC | CASSFPTREQYF
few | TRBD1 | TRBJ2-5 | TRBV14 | TGTGCCAGCAGCCAAGTACGGACAGGGGGCGGTGAGACCCAGTACTTC | CASSQVRTGGGETQYF
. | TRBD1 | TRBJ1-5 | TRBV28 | TGTGCCAGCAGTTCCCGGGACAGGGGCCCTAATCAGCCCCAGCATTTT | CASSSRDRGPNQPQHF
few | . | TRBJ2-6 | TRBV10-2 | TGCGCCAGCATGTCCCCGGGTACTGGGGCCAACGTCCTGACTTTC | CASMSPGTGANVLTF
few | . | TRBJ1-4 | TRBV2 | TGTGCCAGCAGGGACATGTTGGAAAAACTGTTTTTT | CASRDMLEKLFF
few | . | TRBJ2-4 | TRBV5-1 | TGCGCCAGCAGCTTGGATCTGGGAGACAACATTCAGTACTTC | CASSLDLGDNIQYF
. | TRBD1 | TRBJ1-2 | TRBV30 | TGTGCCTGGGGTTCCCAAGGACAGGGGGTTTATGGCTACACCTTC | CAWGSQGQGVYGYTF
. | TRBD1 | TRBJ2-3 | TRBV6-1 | TGTGCCAGCAGAAGGGGGCTTGAGACAGATACGCAGTATTTT | CASRRGLETDTQYF
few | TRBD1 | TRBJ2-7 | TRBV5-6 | TGTGCCAGCAGCCCCGGGACAGGCGCTTCCTACGAGCAGTACTTC | CASSPGTGASYEQYF
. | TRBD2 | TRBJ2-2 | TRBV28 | TGTGCCAGCAGTTTATGGACTAGCGGGAACACCGGGGAGCTGTTTTTT | CASSLWTSGNTGELFF